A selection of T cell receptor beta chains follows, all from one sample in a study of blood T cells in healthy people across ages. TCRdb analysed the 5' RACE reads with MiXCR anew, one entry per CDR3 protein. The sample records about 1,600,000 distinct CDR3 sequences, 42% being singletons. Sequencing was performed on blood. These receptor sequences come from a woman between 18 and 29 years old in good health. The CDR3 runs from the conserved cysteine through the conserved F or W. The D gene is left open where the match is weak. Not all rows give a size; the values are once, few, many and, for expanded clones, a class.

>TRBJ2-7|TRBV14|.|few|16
TGTGCCAGCAGCCCCATGACAGAGTGGGGCTTCGACGAGCAGTACTTC
CASSPMTEWGFDEQYF
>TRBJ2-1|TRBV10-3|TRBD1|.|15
TGTGCCATCAGTGTTCGCGGACAGGCCGAAGAGACCCAGTTCTTC
CAISVRGQAEETQFF
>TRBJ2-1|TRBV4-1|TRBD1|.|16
TGCGCCAGCAGCCTCCCGACAGGGAGCTCCTACAATGAGCAGTTCTTC
CASSLPTGSSYNEQFF
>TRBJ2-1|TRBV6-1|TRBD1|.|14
TGTGCCAGCACCTTAGGACAGGATAACAATGAGCAGTTCTTC
CASTLGQDNNEQFF
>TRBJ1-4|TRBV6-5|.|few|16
TGTGCCAGCAGTTACGCCTCACCTGCAACTAATGAAAAACTGTTTTTT
CASSYASPATNEKLFF
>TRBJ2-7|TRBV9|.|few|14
TGTGCCAGCAGCGGCCGGGACACCTCCTACGAGCAGTACTTC
CASSGRDTSYEQYF
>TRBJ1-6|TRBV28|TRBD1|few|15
TGTGCCAGCAGTCAACAGGGGGTGGGTGCTTCACCCCTCCACTTT
CASSQQGVGASPLHF
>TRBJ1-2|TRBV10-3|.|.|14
TGTGCCATCAGTGAGTCGCTACGGACGTATGGCTACACCTTC
CAISESLRTYGYTF
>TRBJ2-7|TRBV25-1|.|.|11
TGTGCCAGCGCCCTTACCCACGAGCAGTACTTC
CASALTHEQYF
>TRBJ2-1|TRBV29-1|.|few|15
TGCAGCGTTGATCCGGGAATCACTCTCTACAATGAGCAGTTCTTC
CSVDPGITLYNEQFF
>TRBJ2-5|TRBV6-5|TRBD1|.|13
TGTGCCAGCAGATGGACAGGGCGAGAGACCCAGTACTTT
CASRWTGRETQYF
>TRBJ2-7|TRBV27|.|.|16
TGTGCCAGCAGTCCGCTCGACGCACAGGGCTCCTACGAGCAGTACTTC
CASSPLDAQGSYEQYF
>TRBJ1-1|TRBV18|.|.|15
TGTGCCAGCTCACCACCGGTGGGATTCAACACTGAAGCTTTCTTT
CASSPPVGFNTEAFF
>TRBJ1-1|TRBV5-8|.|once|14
TGTGCCAGCAGGAAGGGACCCGGGAACACTGAAGCTTTCTTT
CASRKGPGNTEAFF
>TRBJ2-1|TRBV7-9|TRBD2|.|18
TGTGCCAGCAGCTTAGTAGGGACTAGCGGGCCGGCGGGAAATGAGCAGTTCTTC
CASSLVGTSGPAGNEQFF
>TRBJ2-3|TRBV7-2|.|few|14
TGTGCCAGCAGCCGACAGGACTACACAGATACGCAGTATTTT
CASSRQDYTDTQYF
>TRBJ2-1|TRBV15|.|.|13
TGTGCCACCCTAACCTCAGGCAACAATGAGCAGTTCTTC
CATLTSGNNEQFF
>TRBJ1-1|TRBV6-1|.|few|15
TGTGCCAGCACACAGGGCATTCTCATGAACACTGAAGCTTTCTTT
CASTQGILMNTEAFF
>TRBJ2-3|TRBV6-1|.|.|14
TGTGCCAGCAGTCGATTTGAAGGCACAGATACGCAGTATTTT
CASSRFEGTDTQYF
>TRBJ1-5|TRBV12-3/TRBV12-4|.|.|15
TGTGCCAGCAGTCGCGCCGGGAGTAACAATCAGCCCCAGCATTTT
CASSRAGSNNQPQHF
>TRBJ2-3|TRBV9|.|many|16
TGTGCCAGCAGCGTAGTGGGGATCCCACTCACAGATACGCAGTATTTT
CASSVVGIPLTDTQYF
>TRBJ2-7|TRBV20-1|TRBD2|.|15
TGCAGTGCTAGGAAGGCAGCGGGGTTAATCTACGAGCAGTACTTC
CSARKAAGLIYEQYF
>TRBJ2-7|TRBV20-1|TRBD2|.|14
TGCAGTCCCCGACTAGCGGGAACCTCCTACGAGCAGTACTTC
CSPRLAGTSYEQYF
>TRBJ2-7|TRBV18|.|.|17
TGTGCCAGCTCACCCAGAGGGGTCGGGAGTTCCGGCTACGAGCAGTACTTC
CASSPRGVGSSGYEQYF
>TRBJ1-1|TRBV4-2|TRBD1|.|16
TGTGCCAGCAGCCAAGGGTTTACAGGGGGACGGCCTGAAGCTTTCTTT
CASSQGFTGGRPEAFF
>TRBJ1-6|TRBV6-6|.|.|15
TGTGCCAGCAACCTCGACAACTCCTATAATTCACCCCTCCACTTT
CASNLDNSYNSPLHF
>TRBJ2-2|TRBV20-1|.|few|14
TGCAGTGCTAGAGCTGTTACGATGGCCGGGGAGCTGTTTTTT
CSARAVTMAGELFF
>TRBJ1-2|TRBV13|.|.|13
TGTGCCAGCAGCATCACAGCTAACTATGGCTACACCTTC
CASSITANYGYTF
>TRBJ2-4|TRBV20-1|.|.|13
TGCAGTGCTCCCGGGTTGGCGGGGAACATTCAGTACTTC
CSAPGLAGNIQYF
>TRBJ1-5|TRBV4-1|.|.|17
TGCGCCAGCAGCCAAGATTCAGAGACAATAATCAATCAGCCCCAGCATTTT
CASSQDSETIINQPQHF
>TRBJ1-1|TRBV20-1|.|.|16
TGCAGTGCTGAGGGGCAGGGTTATATAAGGAACACTGAAGCTTTCTTT
CSAEGQGYIRNTEAFF
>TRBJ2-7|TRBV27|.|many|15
TGTGCCAGCAGTTTATCGTACGGGGGACACTACGAGCAGTACTTC
CASSLSYGGHYEQYF
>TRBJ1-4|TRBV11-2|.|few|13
TGTGCCAGCAGCCCGCAGCCGGACGAAAAACTGTTTTTT
CASSPQPDEKLFF
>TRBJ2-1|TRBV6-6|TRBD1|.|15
TGTGCCAGCAGTTATGACAGGGGGGACTTGAATGAGCAGTTCTTC
CASSYDRGDLNEQFF
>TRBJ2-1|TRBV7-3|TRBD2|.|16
TGTGCCAGCAGCTTGATAGAAACCGGGACTAGCGATGAGCAGTTCTTC
CASSLIETGTSDEQFF
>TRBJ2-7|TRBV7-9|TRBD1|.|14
TGTGCCAGCAGCATAGGACAGGGGAACGGCGAGCAGTACTTC
CASSIGQGNGEQYF
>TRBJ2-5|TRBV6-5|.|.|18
TGTGCCAGCAGTTACAGGAGTAGAGGTGTCCCCCATACGAAGACCCAGTACTTC
CASSYRSRGVPHTKTQYF
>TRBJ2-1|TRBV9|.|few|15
TGTGCCAGCACCCGCACAGGGAGCTCCTACAATGAGCAGTTCTTC
CASTRTGSSYNEQFF
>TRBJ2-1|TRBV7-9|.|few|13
TGTGCCAGCAGCTTGCTACTCTACAATGAGCAGTTCTTC
CASSLLLYNEQFF
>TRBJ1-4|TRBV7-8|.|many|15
TGTGCCAGCAGCTCTTACAGGGCCCCTAATGAAAAACTGTTTTTT
CASSSYRAPNEKLFF
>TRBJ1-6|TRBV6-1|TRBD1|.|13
TGTGCCACCCTGGACAGGGGGCTCTCACCCCTCCACTTT
CATLDRGLSPLHF
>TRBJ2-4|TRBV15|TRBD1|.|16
TGTGCCACCAGCAGCAGGCGGGGACAGGGTAGGGACATTCAGTACTTC
CATSSRRGQGRDIQYF
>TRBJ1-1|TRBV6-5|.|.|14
TGTGCCAGCAAACGGGGGCCCATGAACACTGAAGCTTTCTTT
CASKRGPMNTEAFF
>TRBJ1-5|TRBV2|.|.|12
TGTGCCAGCAGTGACAACAATCAGCCCCAGCATTTT
CASSDNNQPQHF
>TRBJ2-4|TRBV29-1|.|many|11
TGCAGCGTCATAGCCAAAAACATTCAGTACTTC
CSVIAKNIQYF
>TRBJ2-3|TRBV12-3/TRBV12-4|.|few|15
TGTGCCAGCAGTTTAGCAGGGACCTACACAGATACGCAGTATTTT
CASSLAGTYTDTQYF
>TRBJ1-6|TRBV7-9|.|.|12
TGTGCCAGCAGCCGGGCGCCTTCACCCCTCCACTTT
CASSRAPSPLHF
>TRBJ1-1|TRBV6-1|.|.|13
TGTGCCAGCACTAAGGGTGGTTATGGTGAAGCTTTCTTT
CASTKGGYGEAFF
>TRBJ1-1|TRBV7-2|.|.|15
TGTGCCAACAGCCCGCTGGGACCGGGGGACACTGAAGCTTTCTTT
CANSPLGPGDTEAFF
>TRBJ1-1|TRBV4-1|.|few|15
TGCGCCAGCAGCCAAGCTCCGGTACCAGACACTGAAGCTTTCTTT
CASSQAPVPDTEAFF
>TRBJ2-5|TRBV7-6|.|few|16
TGTGCCAGCAGCCCAGGGCGGGAATTAGACCAAGAGACCCAGTACTTC
CASSPGRELDQETQYF
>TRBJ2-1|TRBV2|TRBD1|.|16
TGTGCCAGCAGTGAGGGGCCCGGGACAGGGAGTCACCTACAGTTCTTC
CASSEGPGTGSHLQFF
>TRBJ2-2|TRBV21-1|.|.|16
TGTGCCAGCAACAACACGGGTTCCTTGAACACCGGGGAGCTGTTTTTT
CASNNTGSLNTGELFF
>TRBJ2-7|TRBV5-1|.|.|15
TGCGCCAGCAGCTCGGACCCTAGGGGAAGCTACGAGCAGTACTTC
CASSSDPRGSYEQYF
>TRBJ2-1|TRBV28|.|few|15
TGTGCCAGCAGTTTAGGTGTTGTAGGGGCCAATGAGCAGTTCTTC
CASSLGVVGANEQFF
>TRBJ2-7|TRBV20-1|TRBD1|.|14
TGCAGTGCCGCCCCTCCAGGGGGCTCCTACGAGCAGTACTTC
CSAAPPGGSYEQYF
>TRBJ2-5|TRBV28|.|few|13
TGTGCCAGCAGTTTAGTCCGCAACAATGAGCAGTACTTC
CASSLVRNNEQYF